These 26 T cell receptor beta chains were all obtained from the same sample, sequenced in a study of cytomegalovirus exposure and HLA in healthy donors. The method was immunoSEQ multiplex PCR; TCRdb's version includes in-frame clones alone and lacks a portion of them. The table records under 95,000 clones, approximately 91% of them present only once. The sequenced sample consisted of PBMCs. Source of these receptors: a man aged 30 to 39 in good health and CMV-seronegative.

V is TRBV28 and J is TRBJ1-1; the match to TRBD1 covers 7 bases. The ends lost 5 bases at V and 1 base at J; junction bases unmatched: 19. Germline CDR1 MDHEN, CDR2 SYDVKM. The CDR3 is 19 residues long. CDR3 sequence: CASSPRSWGRGVPNTEAFF. CDR3 sequence (DNA): TGTGCCAGCAGTCCCCGATCTTGGGGCAGGGGGGTACCGAACACTGAAGCTTTCTTT.

The chain employs TRBV5-1 and TRBJ2-7, with 11 bases aligning to TRBD2. CDR1 is SGHRS, CDR2 YFSETQ, per germline. The CDR3 spans 15 residues. V was pared by 4 bases and J by 1 base, with 4 bases of the junction left unmatched. The CDR3: CASSPTSGRSYEQYF. The CDR3 bases are TGCGCCAGCAGCCCTACTAGCGGGAGATCCTACGAGCAGTACTTC.

J is TRBJ2-7 and V is TRBV18, with 10 bases lining up with TRBD2. Germline V CDR1 and CDR2: KGHSH, LQKENI. The ends lost 3 bases at V and 4 bases at J; junction bases unmatched: 3. The length of the CDR3 is 14 residues. The CDR3 sequence is CASSPASGGYEQYF. In nucleotides, the CDR3 is TGTGCCAGCTCACCCGCTAGCGGGGGTTACGAGCAGTACTTC.

V gene TRBV6-1 combines with J gene TRBJ2-5; D is ambiguous. The CDR3 consists of 11 residues. Germline V gene sequence: CDR1 MNHNS, CDR2 SASEGT. V dropped 5 bases and J dropped 5 bases, with 6 bases sitting between them. CDR3 DNA sequence: TGTGCCAGCAGTTACATTGAGACCCAGTACTTC. It yields the protein CASSYIETQYF.

The chain carries TRBV19 and TRBJ1-1; TRBD1 matches 7 bases. The germline V gene encodes CDR1 LNHDA and CDR2 SQIVND (reference sequence). CDR3 length: 13 amino acids. J gave up 8 bases and V 3 bases, and 6 bases lay outside the gene matches. As DNA, the CDR3 is TGTGCCAGTAGTATCGACAGGGACTCCGAAGCTTTCTTT. It codes for CASSIDRDSEAFF.

The chain recombines TRBV28 with TRBJ2-7; no clear D gene. The V gene lost 7 bases and the J gene lost 0 bases, with 7 bases spanning the gap. This CDR3 spans 12 amino acids. Germline V gene data show CDR1 as MDHEN and CDR2 as SYDVKM. DNA for the CDR3: TGTGCCAGCATGGCAGGCTCCTACGAGCAGTACTTC. Residues: CASMAGSYEQYF.

V and J are TRBV18 and TRBJ2-2; D is ambiguous. Trimming took 2 bases from V and 3 from J, leaving 7 bases between them. CDR1 and CDR2 from the germline V gene are KGHSH and LQKENI. The CDR3 loop spans 14 amino acids. The CDR3 here is CASSPNRDTGELFF. CDR3 coding DNA: TGTGCCAGCTCACCAAACCGGGACACCGGGGAGCTGTTTTTT.

V is TRBV28 and J is TRBJ2-2; 9 bases map to TRBD1. CDR3 length: 13 amino acids. Germline V gene data show CDR1 as MDHEN and CDR2 as SYDVKM. J gave up 6 bases and V 11 bases, and 7 bases lay outside the gene matches. The CDR3 DNA reads as TGTGCCGTTCGGACAGGGGTCGCCGGGGAGCTGTTTTTT. Translation gives CAVRTGVAGELFF.

The DNA of the CDR3 is TGTGCCAGCAGTTGGACAGGGGAGGACACCGGGGAGCTGTTTTTT. This translates into CASSWTGEDTGELFF. The rearrangement uses TRBV2 and TRBJ2-2; 9 nucleotides agree with TRBD1. J lost 3 bases, V lost 5 bases, and 4 bases had no gene match. The CDR3 totals 15 residues. Germline V CDR1 and CDR2: SNHLY, FYNNEI.

This clone was seen a few times. The gene calls are TRBV2 and TRBJ2-5, with TRBD2 matching over 11 bases. The V and J ends lost 3 bases and 4 bases, in that order; junction bases with no gene match: 16. Germline lookup yields CDR1 SNHLY and CDR2 FYNNEI. The CDR3 has 19 amino acids. The CDR3 bases are TGTGCCAGCAGTGATCCTGTGGTGTCTAGCGGGGGGTATGGAGAGACCCAGTACTTC. Translated: CASSDPVVSSGGYGETQYF.

The rearrangement joins TRBV4-2 to TRBJ2-7, with 10 nucleotides matching TRBD1. The CDR3 is 15 residues long. Germline CDR1 and CDR2: LGHNA and YNFKEQ. Unmatched junction bases numbered 9, after V lost 4 bases and J lost 6 bases. The CDR3 DNA reads as TGTGCCAGCAGCCCCGGACAGGGGGTCCCTGGCGAGCAGTACTTC. It codes for CASSPGQGVPGEQYF.

Here the CDR3 reads CASSTLAGASYNEQFF. The CDR3 DNA is TGTGCCAGCAGTACCCTAGCGGGTGCTTCCTACAATGAGCAGTTCTTC. V usage is TRBV25-1 and J usage is TRBJ2-1; TRBD2 aligns across 8 bases. The CDR3 consists of 16 residues. Germline V gene data show CDR1 as MGHDK and CDR2 as SYGVNS. With 5 bases clipped from V and 1 base from J, the junction kept 7 bases outside the gene matches.

This chain connects TRBV6-6 to TRBJ2-7, with D possibly matching TRBD2 (5 bases). The V gene's germline CDR1 is MNHNY and CDR2 SVGAGI (reference sequence). The CDR3 sequence is 15 residues long. Trimming took 2 bases from V and 2 from J, leaving 13 bases between them. CDR3 protein: CASSYDGEPPYEQYF. In nucleotides, the CDR3 is TGTGCCAGCAGTTACGACGGGGAGCCCCCCTACGAGCAGTACTTC.

The rearrangement joins TRBV5-6 to TRBJ2-5; weak D call: TRBD2 (7 bases). Deletions cut 5 bases from V and 5 bases from J, with 22 bases between. The V gene's germline CDR1 is SGHDT and CDR2 YYEEEE. This CDR3 is 16 amino acids long. The CDR3 loop is CASSYFSGGRFETQYF. The CDR3 nucleotides are TGTGCCAGCAGTTACTTCTCGGGGGGCCGATTTGAGACCCAGTACTTC.

The J gene is TRBJ2-7, the V gene TRBV19, with 7 bases that match TRBD2. Germline CDR1 and CDR2: LNHDA and SQIVND (reference sequence). The CDR3 is 14 residues long. V was clipped by 0 bases and J by 5 bases; unmatched bases: 4. The DNA of the CDR3 is TGTGCCAGTAGTATAGATACCGGGACTAACGAGCAGTACTTC. Amino acids: CASSIDTGTNEQYF. Based on the CDR3 plus reference TRBV19 and TRBJ2-7, the full variable domain is DGGITQSPKYLFRKEGQNVTLSCEQNLNHDAMYWYRQDPGQGLRLIYYSQIVNDFQKGDIAEGYSVSREKKESFPLTVTSAQKNPTAFYLCASSIDTGTNEQYFGPGTRLTVT.

The chain uses TRBV5-1 and TRBJ2-1; D may be TRBD2 (5 bases). This CDR3 region has 16 residues. Germline V gives CDR1 SGHRS, CDR2 YFSETQ. V lost 4 bases and J lost 9, with 23 bases in between. CDR3 residues: CASSPEALSPGGEQFF. The CDR3 nucleotides are TGCGCCAGCAGCCCGGAAGCTCTGTCTCCCGGAGGTGAGCAGTTCTTC.

The chain has TRBV7-8 and TRBJ2-7, with D possibly being TRBD1 (6 bases). Per germline, CDR1 SGHVS and CDR2 FQNEAQ. The CDR3 extends over 17 amino acids. Trimming removed 1 base at V and 2 bases at J, with 18 bases between. Here the CDR3 reads CASSLDMGHGRPYEQYF. The CDR3 DNA is TGTGCCAGCAGCTTAGATATGGGACACGGAAGGCCCTACGAGCAGTACTTC. Full variable domain (rest looked up from reference TRBV7-8 and TRBJ2-7): GAGVSQSPRYKVAKRGQDVALRCDPISGHVSLFWYQQALGQGPEFLTYFQNEAQLDKSGLPSDRFFAERPEGSVSTLKIQRTQQEDSAVYLCASSLDMGHGRPYEQYFGPGTRLTVT.

This clone has only a few counts. The V call is TRBV28, the J call TRBJ2-7; 7 bases agree with TRBD1. Germline values: CDR1 MDHEN, CDR2 SYDVKM. This CDR3 contains 17 residues. V was clipped by 5 bases and J by 1 base; unmatched bases: 14. DNA for the CDR3: TGTGCCAGCAGTGCCTACGGTGAGGGGGCAAGGTCCTACGAGCAGTACTTC. The encoded protein is CASSAYGEGARSYEQYF.

The gene calls are TRBV18 and TRBJ2-3; 11 nucleotides align to TRBD2. V lost 3 bases to trimming and J lost 4 bases; unmatched junction nucleotides: 9. Per the germline V gene, CDR1 is KGHSH and CDR2 is LQKENI. The CDR3 consists of 17 residues. The CDR3 reads CASSPDSGRGAADTQYF. For the CDR3, the DNA is TGTGCCAGCTCACCCGATAGCGGGAGGGGAGCGGCAGATACGCAGTATTTT.

The chain is built from TRBV18 and TRBJ1-3, with unresolved D. Deletions cut 1 base from V and 3 bases from J, with 13 bases between. This CDR3 is 16 amino acids long. CDR1 and CDR2 from the germline V gene are KGHSH and LQKENI. CDR3 bases: TGTGCCAGCTCACCACGGTCTCGGACTAGTGGAAACACCATATATTTT. Translated, it gives CASSPRSRTSGNTIYF.

CDR3 amino acids: CASSFGGRIYNEQFF. CDR3 coding DNA: TGTGCCAGTAGTTTCGGCGGGAGAATCTACAATGAGCAGTTCTTC. This sequence joins TRBV19 and TRBJ2-1; 7 bases map to TRBD2. Looked up from germline, CDR1 is LNHDA and CDR2 is SQIVND (reference sequence). Trimming at V came to 5 bases and at J to 3 bases, leaving 7 bases not matched to a gene. The CDR3 sequence is 15 residues long.

This clone was counted a few times. J is TRBJ2-2 and V is TRBV11-2, with D possibly matching TRBD1 (6 bases). Trimming left V 2 bases short and J 5 bases short, with 9 bases between. The CDR3 runs to 14 residues. CDR1 and CDR2 (germline): SGHAT, FQNNGV. The CDR3 reads CASSLLRGTGELFF. The DNA for the CDR3 is TGTGCCAGCAGCTTATTGAGGGGGACCGGGGAGCTGTTTTTT.

The chain couples TRBV18 to TRBJ2-1, with 12 bases lining up with TRBD1. The CDR3 has 16 amino acids. V shed 0 bases and J 8 bases; nucleotides not matched to a gene: 5. From germline, CDR1 is KGHSH and CDR2 LQKENI. The CDR3 loop is CASSPPRGTGGDEQFF. CDR3 DNA: TGTGCCAGCTCACCACCGAGGGGGACAGGGGGCGATGAGCAGTTCTTC.

The chain has TRBV7-3 and TRBJ1-2; TRBD1 might be the D (5 bases). The V end was cut by 5 bases, the J end by 8 bases, with 18 bases between. This CDR3 is 14 amino acids long. The germline gives CDR1 SGHTA, CDR2 FQGTGA. The CDR3 DNA follows: TGTGCCAGCAGCCCCTCCCCTGGGGCTGGGGGCTACACCTTC. This translates into CASSPSPGAGGYTF.

J is TRBJ2-2 and V is TRBV6-6, with D unresolved. The CDR3 totals 15 residues. The germline V and J ends were trimmed by 0 bases and 7 bases, with 12 bases remaining between them. The germline CDR1 and CDR2 sequences are MNHNY and SVGAGI (reference sequence). The chain's CDR3 is CASSYSRPRNGELFF. In DNA, the CDR3 is TGTGCCAGCAGTTACTCAAGGCCGCGGAACGGGGAGCTGTTTTTT.

The chain carries TRBV7-3 and TRBJ2-1; D might be TRBD2 (7 bases). Germline V gene sequence: CDR1 SGHTA, CDR2 FQGTGA. The CDR3 has 16 residues. V was pared by 5 bases and J by 8 bases, with 22 bases between. CDR3 sequence reads: CASSHSGGLQGDEQFF. The CDR3 DNA is TGTGCCAGCAGCCACTCCGGGGGGCTCCAGGGCGATGAGCAGTTCTTC.